This T cell receptor (beta chain) derives from a study of T cells in Graves' hyperthyroidism and ophthalmopathy. The sample holds a few counts of this clonotype. RNA transcripts yielded amplified TCR beta CDR3 regions. During a first-round RT-PCR of the TCR CDR3, the HTBI primer set was used. MiXCR, run by TCRdb on the multiplex PCR reads, gives a single entry per CDR3 protein. This table holds 600,000 or so distinct CDR3 sequences, 15% to 20% found once. Between the trimmed V and J ends, which lost 7 bases and 4 bases, there was a span of 16 bases. Germline V gene lookup returns CDR1 LNHDA and CDR2 SQIVND (reference sequence). There are 14 residues in the CDR3.

The genes are TRBV19 and TRBJ1-2; no firm D call. Sequencing used blood. The origin of this receptor is a woman younger than 45 with Graves' hyperthyroidism. CDR3 loop: CASTNGIFSYGYTF. The CDR3 DNA is TGTGCCAGTACTAACGGCATTTTCTCCTATGGCTACACCTTC.